The present T cell receptor (beta chain) was sequenced within a study of shared clonotypes between healthy human individuals. Study details: Donor ages ranged 18 to 49 years: a couple of women, a few men.

Libraries were prepared by immunoSEQ multiplex PCR; TCRdb keeps only in-frame clonotypes and omits some of them. This sample has over 2,000,000 clones, with 93% found just once. The CDR3 loop spans 12 amino acids. Germline-derived CDR1 and CDR2 are SNHLY and FYNNEI. V dropped 11 bases and J dropped 5 bases, with 13 bases sitting between them. Naivety among CD8 cells was defined by CD45RO negativity and positive CCR7 selection, thereby excluding terminally differentiated effector memory CD45RA+ cells. The chain links TRBV2 to TRBJ2-1, with D possibly being TRBD1 (5 bases). This TCR was sampled from a man in his late teens or twenties in good health. Some clones in this sample may be carry-over from other donors' samples. Sequencing was done on a sample of naive CD8+ T cells from PBMCs. CDR3 sequence reads: CALGATHNEQFF. Here the CDR3 DNA reads TGTGCCTTAGGGGCGACACACAATGAGCAGTTCTTC.